This T cell receptor beta chain appears in the sequencing data of a study of blood T cells in healthy people across ages. General study results and limits: No one knew whether donors had CMV, which possibly confounded expanded clonotype changes. It was held that the diversity estimates obtained from one million T cells were underestimates.

Each donor was a healthy Caucasian individual from Russia, aged roughly 6 to 95. A remark on this clonotype: Its target is unknown.

For the second PCR, which ran for 7 to 11 cycles, a sample-barcoded 5' primer and a J-beta primer mix were used. CDR3-containing paired-end reads numbering at least 2.5 million came from each sample. Using its own MiXCR run on the 5' RACE reads, TCRdb lists one record per CDR3 protein. Here the sample spans 780,000 or so distinct CDR3 sequences, roughly 50% being singletons. Germline V gene lookup returns CDR1 SGHRS and CDR2 YFSETQ. The CDR3 spans 13 residues. V was trimmed by 4 bases and J by 7 bases, leaving 15 bases between them. The V call is TRBV5-1, the J call TRBJ2-7; D ambiguous. Specimen: blood. The sequence came from a man older than 75 in good health. The CDR3 here is CASSTGPFDEQYF. The CDR3 DNA sequence: TGCGCCAGCAGCACCGGACCCTTCGATGAGCAGTACTTC.